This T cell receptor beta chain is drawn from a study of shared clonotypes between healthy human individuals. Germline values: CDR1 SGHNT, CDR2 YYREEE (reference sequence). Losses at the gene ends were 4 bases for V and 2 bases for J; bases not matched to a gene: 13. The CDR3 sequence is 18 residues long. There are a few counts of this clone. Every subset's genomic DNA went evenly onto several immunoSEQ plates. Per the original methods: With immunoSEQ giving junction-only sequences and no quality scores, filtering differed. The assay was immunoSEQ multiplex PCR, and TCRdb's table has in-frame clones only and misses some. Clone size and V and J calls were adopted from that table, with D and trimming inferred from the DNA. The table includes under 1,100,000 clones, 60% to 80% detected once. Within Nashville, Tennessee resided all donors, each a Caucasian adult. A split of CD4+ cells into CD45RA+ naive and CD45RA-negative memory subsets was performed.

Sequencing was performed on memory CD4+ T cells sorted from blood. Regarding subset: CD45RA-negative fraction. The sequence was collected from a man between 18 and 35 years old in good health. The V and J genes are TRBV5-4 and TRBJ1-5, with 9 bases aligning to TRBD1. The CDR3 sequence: CASSVPGQGLRGNQPQHF. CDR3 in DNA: TGTGCCAGCAGCGTCCCGGGACAGGGATTAAGGGGCAATCAGCCCCAGCATTTT.